These 5 T cell receptor beta chains originate from one sample sequenced in a study of cytomegalovirus exposure and HLA in healthy donors (dated by TCRdb to about 2017). Libraries were built with the immunoSEQ multiplex PCR assay. For the multiplex PCR, a mixture combining 60 forward primers for TCR Vbeta segments and 13 reverse primers for TCR Jbeta segments was used. TCRdb stores this immuneACCESS table with in-frame sequences only. Part of the clones is absent; in the studies checked, under half of the shortfall reflects unresolved V genes, and no reason is known for the rest. In this sample the table shows fewer than 90,000 clones, approximately 76% of which occur a single time. Over 9.5% of the sample rests with the top ten. The specimen sequenced was PBMCs. These TCRs come from a man under 40 in good health and CMV-seropositive.

V gene TRBV7-9 combines with J gene TRBJ1-1; D not certain. CDR1 is SEHNR and CDR2 is FQNEAQ in the germline V gene (reference sequence). Trimming left V 5 bases short and J 11 bases short, with 15 bases between. This CDR3 is 12 amino acids long. The DNA of the CDR3 is TGTGCCAGCAGCAATTTGGGCGTTGAGGCTTTCTTT. Amino acid sequence: CASSNLGVEAFF.

The chain joins TRBV7-9 to TRBJ2-7, with a weak D call TRBD1 (6 bases). The length of the CDR3 is 15 residues. Germline lookup yields CDR1 SEHNR and CDR2 FQNEAQ (reference sequence). The V and J ends lost 5 bases and 2 bases respectively, with 16 bases between them. In nucleotides, the CDR3 is TGTGCCAGCAGCCACCCCGGCGCAGGGGCCTACGAGCAGTACTTC. Encoded protein: CASSHPGAGAYEQYF. The variable domain in full, completed from reference TRBV7-9 and TRBJ2-7, reads DTGVSQNPRHKITKRGQNVTFRCDPISEHNRLYWYRQTLGQGPEFLTYFQNEAQLEKSRLLSDRFSAERPKGSFSTLEIQRTEQGDSAMYLCASSHPGAGAYEQYFGPGTRLTVT.

This rearrangement joins TRBV20-1 to TRBJ2-7, with unresolved D. This CDR3 is 11 amino acids long. Germline loops: CDR1 DFQATT, CDR2 SNEGSKA (reference sequence). Trimming took 2 bases from V and 4 from J, leaving 6 bases between them. The CDR3 sequence: CSARRSYEQYF. The DNA for the CDR3 is TGCAGTGCTAGACGGAGTTACGAGCAGTACTTC.

The CDR3 DNA is TGTGCCAGCACTGCTCTACAGGGAAGCAATCAGCCCCAGCATTTT. As protein: CASTALQGSNQPQHF. The rearrangement joins TRBV6-1 to TRBJ1-5; possible D gene TRBD1, 6 bases. The CDR3 spans 15 residues. CDR1 and CDR2 (germline): MNHNS, SASEGT. Trimming stripped 7 bases from V and 1 base from J, with 14 bases between.

At least ten counts were recorded for this clone. This sequence joins TRBV6-4 and TRBJ2-1, with 15 bases lining up with TRBD2. The germline V gene encodes CDR1 MRHNA and CDR2 SNTAGT. V shed 3 bases, J shed 5 bases, and the junction held 2 bases outside the gene matches. This CDR3 contains 16 residues. Written as DNA, the CDR3 is TGTGCCAGCAGTGAAGGGACTAGCGGGGGGCACAATGAGCAGTTCTTC. Amino acids: CASSEGTSGGHNEQFF.